The clone carrying this T cell receptor (beta chain) was picked up one time. Study members were between about 18 and 100 years old and lived in some 22 US regions. Participants were placed into cohorts based on the clinical history they reported. These data originate in a study of blood T cell repertoires in COVID-19. Study-level information: Samples taken during acute and convalescent COVID-19 were collected in the United States, Italy and Spain. PBMCs, B-cell-depleted T cells, or T cells provided the cDNA or gDNA that made up the material.

This CDR3 is 12 amino acids long. The germline V and J ends were trimmed by 3 bases and 7 bases, with 10 bases remaining between them. Per germline, CDR1 ENHRY and CDR2 SYGVKD. Profiled with immunoSEQ multiplex PCR; TCRdb holds only in-frame clones, not every one. Seen here are more than 400,000 clones, 80% to 95% observed once, and the top ten hold about 0.57%. This sequence originates from a man aged 18 to 35 who had recovered from COVID-19. This sequence joins TRBV10-3 and TRBJ2-7; unclear D gene. Material: PBMCs or T cells enriched from blood (not recorded which). The CDR3 coding sequence is TGTGCCATCAGTGATTTAGTCCGGGAGCAGTACTTC. Translated: CAISDLVREQYF.